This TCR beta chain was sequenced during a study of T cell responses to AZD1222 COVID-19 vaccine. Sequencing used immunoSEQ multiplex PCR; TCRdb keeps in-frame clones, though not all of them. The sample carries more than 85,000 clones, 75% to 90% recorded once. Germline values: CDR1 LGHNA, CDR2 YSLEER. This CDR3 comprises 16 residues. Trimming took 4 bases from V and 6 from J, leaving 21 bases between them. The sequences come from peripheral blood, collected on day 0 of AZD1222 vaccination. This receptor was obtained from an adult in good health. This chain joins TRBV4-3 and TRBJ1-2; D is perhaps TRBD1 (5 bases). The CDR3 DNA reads TGCGCCAGCAGCCTATCTAGATTACGGGGGACGGATGGCTACACCTTC. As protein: CASSLSRLRGTDGYTF.